This T cell receptor (beta chain) was sequenced in a study of T-cell reconstitution after alpha-beta-depleted transplantation in children. Unique molecular identifiers were used in preparing the TCRbeta library. TCRdb independently ran MiXCR on the PCR reads; one entry per CDR3 protein. The data contain about 360,000 distinct CDR3 sequences, about an eighth of them seen just once; the ten biggest clones take up 3.5% to 4.5%. Germline CDR1 and CDR2: SGDLS and YYNGEE. The V and J ends lost 0 bases and 9 bases, in that order; junction bases with no gene match: 6. CDR3 length equals 17 residues. This clonotype was counted ten times or more.

The clonotype originates from a human donor who donated a stem cell graft to a child with Fanconi anemia. The sequences come from PBMCs, collected from the stem cell graft. V gene TRBV9 combines with J gene TRBJ2-1; TRBD2 matches 16 bases. The CDR3 loop is CASSVVGTSGGAGEQFF. CDR3 nucleotides: TGTGCCAGCAGCGTAGTAGGGACTAGCGGGGGGGCAGGTGAGCAGTTCTTC.